These T cell receptor beta chains were read from a single sample in a study of pediatric ulcerative colitis. Here immunoSEQ multiplex PCR was the method, and the copy in TCRdb shows in-frame clones only, minus some. Of about 64,000 clones in the sample, roughly nine tenths were seen once. The sample taken for sequencing was blood. The source of these receptors is a boy under 18 with severe ulcerative colitis. CDR3s leave out the opening cysteine and the closing phenylalanine or tryptophan.

V gene: TRBV15; CDR3 protein: ATSTAVTANEKLF
V gene: TRBV19; CDR3 protein: ASSMGTGPGNTIY
V gene: TRBV5-6; CDR3 protein: ASSLEETQY
V gene: TRBV5-8; CDR3 protein: ASSLITAWDNEQF
V gene: TRBV5-6; CDR3 protein: ASSSLADTQY
V gene: TRBV18; CDR3 protein: ASSPGLVAGGPLAKNIQY
V gene: TRBV2; CDR3 protein: ASSRATGVDYGYT
V gene: TRBV4-1; CDR3 protein: ASSQGARDQGLEEQY
V gene: TRBV13; CDR3 protein: ASSFRDFSGTGYEQY
V gene: TRBV21-1; CDR3 protein: ASSKQGRNGYT
V gene: TRBV7-9; CDR3 protein: ASSYKEGPRGITEAF
V gene: TRBV4-1; CDR3 protein: ASSQGNGRSSYEQY
V gene: TRBV6-1; CDR3 protein: ASIPQGAGELF
V gene: TRBV4-1; CDR3 protein: ASSQLFGNTGELF